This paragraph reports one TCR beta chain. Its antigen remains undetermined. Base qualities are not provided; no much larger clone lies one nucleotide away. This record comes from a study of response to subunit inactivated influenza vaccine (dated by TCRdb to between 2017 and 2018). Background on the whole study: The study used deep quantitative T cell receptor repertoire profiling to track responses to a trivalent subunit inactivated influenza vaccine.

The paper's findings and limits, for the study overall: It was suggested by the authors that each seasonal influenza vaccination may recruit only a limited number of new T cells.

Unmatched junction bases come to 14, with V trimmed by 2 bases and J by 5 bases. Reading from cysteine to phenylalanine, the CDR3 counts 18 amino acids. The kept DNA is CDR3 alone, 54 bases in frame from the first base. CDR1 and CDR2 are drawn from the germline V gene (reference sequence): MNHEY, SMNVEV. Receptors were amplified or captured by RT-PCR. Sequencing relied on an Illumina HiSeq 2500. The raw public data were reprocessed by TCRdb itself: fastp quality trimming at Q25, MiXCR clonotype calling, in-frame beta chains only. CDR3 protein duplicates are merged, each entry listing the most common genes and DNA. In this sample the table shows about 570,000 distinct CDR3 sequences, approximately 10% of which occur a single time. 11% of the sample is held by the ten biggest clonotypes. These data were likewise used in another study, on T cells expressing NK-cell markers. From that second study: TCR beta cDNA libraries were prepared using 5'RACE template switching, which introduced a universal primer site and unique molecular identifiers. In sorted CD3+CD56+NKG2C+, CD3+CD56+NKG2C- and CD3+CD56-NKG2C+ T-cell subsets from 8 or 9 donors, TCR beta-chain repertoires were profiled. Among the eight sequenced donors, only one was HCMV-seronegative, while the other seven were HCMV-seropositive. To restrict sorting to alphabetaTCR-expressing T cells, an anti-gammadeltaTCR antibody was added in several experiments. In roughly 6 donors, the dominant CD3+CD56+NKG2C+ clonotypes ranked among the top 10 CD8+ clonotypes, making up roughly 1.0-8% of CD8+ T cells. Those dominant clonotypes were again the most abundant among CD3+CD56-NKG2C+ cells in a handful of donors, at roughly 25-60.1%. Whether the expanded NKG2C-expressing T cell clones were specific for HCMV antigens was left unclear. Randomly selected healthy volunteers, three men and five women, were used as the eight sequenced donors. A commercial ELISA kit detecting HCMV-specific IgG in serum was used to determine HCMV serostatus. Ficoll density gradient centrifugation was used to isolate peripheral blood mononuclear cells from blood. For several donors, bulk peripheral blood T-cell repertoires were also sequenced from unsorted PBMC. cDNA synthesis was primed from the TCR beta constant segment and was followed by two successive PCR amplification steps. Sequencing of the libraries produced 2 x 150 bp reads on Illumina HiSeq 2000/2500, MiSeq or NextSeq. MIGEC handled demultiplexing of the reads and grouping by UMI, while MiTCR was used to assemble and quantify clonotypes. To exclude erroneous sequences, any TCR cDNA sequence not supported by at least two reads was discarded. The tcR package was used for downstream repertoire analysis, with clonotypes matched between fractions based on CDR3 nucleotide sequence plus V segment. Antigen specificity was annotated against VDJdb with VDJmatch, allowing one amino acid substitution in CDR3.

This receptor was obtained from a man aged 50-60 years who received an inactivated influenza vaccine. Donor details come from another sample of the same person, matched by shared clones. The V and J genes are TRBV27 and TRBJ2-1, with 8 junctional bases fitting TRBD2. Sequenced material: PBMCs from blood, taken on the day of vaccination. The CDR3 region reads CASSLRQGQRERNNEQFF. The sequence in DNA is TGTGCCAGCAGTTTACGGCAGGGCCAGCGGGAGCGCAACAATGAGCAGTTCTTC.